These T cell receptor beta chains were read from a single sample in a study of cytomegalovirus exposure and HLA in healthy donors. The protocol was immunoSEQ multiplex PCR, while the TCRdb copy is restricted to in-frame clones and leaves out a portion. The table lists some 270,000 clones, nearly 95% of them singletons. The specimen was PBMCs. The receptors were sampled from a girl aged 2 to 9 in good health and CMV-seronegative. Both conserved end residues are trimmed from each CDR3.

TRBJ1-4,TRBV7-8,ASSPLGQGLANEKLF
TRBJ1-1,TRBV19,ASRAPTGGNTEAF
TRBJ1-2,TRBV2,ASSEYGDGYT
TRBJ1-1,TRBV16,ASSVYSMNTEAF
TRBJ1-1,TRBV5-6,ASSRQGTEAF
TRBJ2-7,TRBV11-3,ASSFGQTYEQY
TRBJ1-1,TRBV7-9,ASSLALAHRNTEAF
TRBJ2-7,TRBV11-2,ASSTVAGGPSYEQY
TRBJ2-3,TRBV10-2,ASSVSLAGAFSTDTQY
TRBJ2-1,TRBV7-8,ASSSLNLANEQF
TRBJ2-1,TRBV5-1,ASSRDRGDNEQF
TRBJ2-1,TRBV5-1,ASSPEVAVSSYNEQF
TRBJ1-1,TRBV9,ASSGRGLNTEAF
TRBJ2-1,TRBV6-4,ASSDSPLAGGLNEQF
TRBJ2-7,TRBV28,ASSLGGISSYEQY
TRBJ2-5,TRBV9,ASSVVGQALETQY
TRBJ1-4,TRBV4-2,ASSQTGGSNEKLF
TRBJ1-6,TRBV5-6,ASSLLVGQGYSPLH